This T cell receptor beta chain originates from a study of blood T cell repertoires in COVID-19. Study details: The study drew acute and convalescent COVID-19 samples from the United States, Italy and Spain.

Some clones are missing from TCRdb's copy, which holds only in-frame ones; the method was immunoSEQ multiplex PCR. The sample yields 200,000 or so clones, about four fifths seen once. CDR3 size: 15 residues. V lost 1 base, J lost 3 bases, and 12 bases lay in between. The germline V gene has CDR1 KGHSH and CDR2 LQKENI. Recovered participants had two consecutive negative NP/OP PCR tests, healthcare professional clearance, or symptom resolution. The chain links TRBV18 to TRBJ1-2, with D possibly being TRBD1 (5 bases). Sequenced material: PBMCs or T cells enriched from blood (not recorded which). This receptor was taken from a man between 40 and 49 years old who had recovered from COVID-19. The CDR3 DNA reads TGTGCCAGCTCACCACGGGCAGGGCAGGACTATGGCTACACCTTC. This gives the protein CASSPRAGQDYGYTF.